This T cell receptor beta chain was documented in a study of identical twins. TCRdb recomputed calls from the 5' RACE reads with MiXCR, one row per CDR3 protein. This table holds a few hundred thousand distinct CDR3 sequences, about 10% found once. The germline CDR1 and CDR2 sequences are MNHEY and SMNVEV (reference sequence). Trimming took 7 bases from V and 2 from J, leaving 11 bases between them. The CDR3 contains 13 residues. Regarding the study as a whole: There were fewer insertions in abundant cord blood beta clonotypes, but memory repertoires showed no such pattern. There was an excess of low generation probability in the out-of-frame alpha sequences that twins shared. Analyses based on zero insertions could be partly confounded by invariant MAIT and iNKT cells.

This clonotype has a handful of counts. No antigen is known for it. The chain has TRBV27 and TRBJ2-5; tentatively, D is TRBD1 (5 bases). Sequenced: naive T cells sorted from blood. This TCR derives from a woman in her fifties or sixties in good health. The CDR3 nucleotides read TGTGCCAGCACCGACAGTCAGCAAGAGACCCAGTACTTC. Protein: CASTDSQQETQYF.